The next 9 T cell receptor delta chains were all read from a single sample in a study of human gamma delta and Vdelta1 T cells. Antigen specificity for these receptors is unknown. TCRdb reprocessed the PCR reads through CATT. The table lists some 6,100 delta-chain clones, roughly 40% of them singletons, with around 5.9% in the top ten. The sample taken for sequencing was Vdelta1 gamma-delta T cells from blood grown in culture (DOT cells). All receptors come from a human donor in good health.

The J gene is TRDJ1, the V gene TRDV1; 7 bases align to TRDD3. Unmatched junction bases numbered 33, after V lost 0 bases and J lost 11 bases. Looked up from germline, CDR1 is TSWWSYY and CDR2 is QGS. The CDR3 is 22 amino acids. The CDR3 sequence: CALGELTGHEGVHWGSSTGLIF. The CDR3 DNA is TGTGCTCTTGGGGAACTCACAGGTCATGAAGGGGTTCACTGGGGATCCTCCACCGGGCTCATCTTT.

J is TRDJ1 and V is TRDV1, with 11 bases aligning to TRDD3. The CDR3 extends over 23 amino acids. The germline gives CDR1 TSWWSYY, CDR2 QGS. V dropped 2 bases and J dropped 1; count of bases not matched to a gene: 24. The CDR3 region is CALGERLNLRTGWGILGTDKLIF. CDR3 bases: TGTGCTCTTGGGGAAAGATTGAACCTACGTACGGGCTGGGGGATACTGGGCACCGATAAACTCATCTTT.

The J gene is TRDJ1, the V gene TRDV1; weak D call: TRDD3 (5 bases). This CDR3 spans 18 amino acids. Trimming cost V 3 bases and J 0 bases, with 20 bases left between them. Germline V CDR1 and CDR2: TSWWSYY, QGS. CDR3 nucleotides: TGTGCTCTTGGGGATCCACGGGCGGGAGGGGGGTACACCGATAAACTCATCTTT. This encodes CALGDPRAGGGYTDKLIF.

The chain is built from TRDV1 and TRDJ1; 11 nucleotides align to TRDD3. Germline lookup yields CDR1 TSWWSYY and CDR2 QGS. The CDR3 consists of 20 residues. The J segment lost 3 bases and the V segment lost 0 bases, leaving 15 bases of the junction unmatched. CDR3 sequence (DNA): TGTGCTCTTGGGGAACTGCCGCCCTGGGGGATACACAAGGGGTCCGATAAACTCATCTTT. It translates to CALGELPPWGIHKGSDKLIF.

The rearrangement joins TRDV1 to TRDJ1, with D maybe TRDD2 (9 bases). From germline, CDR1 is TSWWSYY and CDR2 QGS. The V and J ends lost 9 bases and 0 bases respectively, with 62 bases between them. The CDR3 covers 30 residues. The CDR3 loop reads CALTSPASDRPSYYLDWGFPLRPYTDKLIF. CDR3 DNA sequence: TGTGCTCTCACTTCCCCTGCCTCCGACCGGCCTTCCTACTACTTGGACTGGGGGTTTCCACTTAGACCCTACACCGATAAACTCATCTTT.

Note on this clone: A much larger clone sits a single nucleotide away, making a read error possible. Different DNA sequences within this sample yield the same CDR3. The gene calls are TRDV2 and TRDJ1; D call uncertain. The germline gives CDR1 GEAIGNYY, CDR2 EKD. The CDR3 is 15 residues long. The CDR3 DNA follows: TGTGCATGCCCCTATCGCGTGCTGGCCACCGATAAACTCATCTTT. This gives the protein CACPYRVLATDKLIF.

The chain joins TRDV1 to TRDJ1; perhaps D is TRDD2 or TRDD3 (7 bases each). Germline lookup yields CDR1 TSWWSYY and CDR2 QGS. The V end was cut by 4 bases, the J end by 6 bases, with 24 bases between. The CDR3 loop spans 17 amino acids. CDR3 bases: TGTGCTCTTGGGGGGGCCTTCCTGAGTACTGGGGCTCATAAACTCATCTTT. Protein sequence: CALGGAFLSTGAHKLIF.

This clone was detected a few times. The chain recombines TRDV1 with TRDJ1, with 7 positions matching TRDD3. Trimming removed 0 bases from V and 7 bases from J; junction bases left unmatched: 20. Germline lookup yields CDR1 TSWWSYY and CDR2 QGS. There are 19 residues in the CDR3. CDR3 sequence reads: CALGELELLLGVGIVKLIF. DNA of the CDR3: TGTGCTCTTGGGGAACTTGAACTTCTCCTGGGGGTAGGGATCGTTAAACTCATCTTT.

As concerns this clone: With a far larger clone one base away, a read error is the likely cause. V and J are TRDV1 and TRDJ2; D is ambiguous. The CDR3 extends over 21 amino acids. Germline V gene lookup returns CDR1 TSWWSYY and CDR2 QGS. V lost 4 bases to trimming and J lost 4 bases, with 31 bases between them. DNA of the CDR3: TGTGCTCTTGGGGGACCGGCGCCCTTGGGACGAACCGGAGAATCGACAGCACAACTCTTCTTT. It translates to CALGGPAPLGRTGESTAQLFF.